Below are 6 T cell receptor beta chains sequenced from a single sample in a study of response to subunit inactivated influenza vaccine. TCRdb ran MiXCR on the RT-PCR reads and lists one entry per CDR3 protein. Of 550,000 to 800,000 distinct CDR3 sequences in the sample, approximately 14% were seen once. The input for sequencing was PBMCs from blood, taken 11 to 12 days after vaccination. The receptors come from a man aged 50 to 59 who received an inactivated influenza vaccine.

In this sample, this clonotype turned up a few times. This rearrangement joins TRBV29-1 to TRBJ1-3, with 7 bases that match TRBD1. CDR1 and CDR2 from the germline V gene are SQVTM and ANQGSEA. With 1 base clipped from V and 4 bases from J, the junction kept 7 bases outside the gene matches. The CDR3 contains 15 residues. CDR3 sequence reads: CSVEGYRGWGNTIYF. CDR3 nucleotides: TGCAGCGTTGAAGGGTACAGGGGATGGGGAAACACCATATATTTT.

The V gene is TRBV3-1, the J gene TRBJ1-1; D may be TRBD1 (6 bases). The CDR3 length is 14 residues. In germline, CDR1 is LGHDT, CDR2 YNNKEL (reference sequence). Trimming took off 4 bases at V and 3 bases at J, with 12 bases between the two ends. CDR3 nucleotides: TGTGCCAGCAGCCTGGTGGGGGGGCACACTGAAGCTTTCTTT. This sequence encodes CASSLVGGHTEAFF.

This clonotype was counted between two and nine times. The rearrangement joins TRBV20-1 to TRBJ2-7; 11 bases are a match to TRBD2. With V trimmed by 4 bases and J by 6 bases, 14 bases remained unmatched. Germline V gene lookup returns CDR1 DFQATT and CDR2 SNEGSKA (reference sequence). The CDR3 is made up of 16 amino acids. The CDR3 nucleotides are TGCAGTGCTATTAGCGGGAGGGCAGGTACCGGGGGCGAGCAGTACTTC. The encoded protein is CSAISGRAGTGGEQYF.

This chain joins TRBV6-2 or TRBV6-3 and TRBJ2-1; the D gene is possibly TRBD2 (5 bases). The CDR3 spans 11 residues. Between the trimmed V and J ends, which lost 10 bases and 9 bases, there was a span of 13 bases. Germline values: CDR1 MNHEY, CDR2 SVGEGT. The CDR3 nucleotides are TGTGCCACTAGCAAAAGGGCTGAGCAGTTCTTC. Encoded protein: CATSKRAEQFF.

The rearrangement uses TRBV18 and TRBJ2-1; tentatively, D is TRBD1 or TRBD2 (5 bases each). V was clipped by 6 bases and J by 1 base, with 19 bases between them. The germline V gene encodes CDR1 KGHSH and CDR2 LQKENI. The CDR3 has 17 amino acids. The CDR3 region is CASSPAGATTSYNEQFF. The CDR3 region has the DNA TGTGCCAGCTCGCCCGCCGGGGCAACGACTTCCTACAATGAGCAGTTCTTC. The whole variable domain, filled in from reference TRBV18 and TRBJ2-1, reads NAGVMQNPRHLVRRRGQEARLRCSPMKGHSHVYWYRQLPEEGLKFMVYLQKENIIDESGMPKERFSAEFPKEGPSILRIQQVVRGDSAAYFCASSPAGATTSYNEQFFGPGTRLTVL.

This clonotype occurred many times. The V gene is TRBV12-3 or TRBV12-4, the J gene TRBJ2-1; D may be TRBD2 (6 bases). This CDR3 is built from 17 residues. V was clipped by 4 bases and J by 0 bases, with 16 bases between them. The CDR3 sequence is CASSSYGTFSSYNEQFF. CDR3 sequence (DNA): TGTGCCAGCAGTTCCTACGGGACTTTCAGCTCCTACAATGAGCAGTTCTTC.